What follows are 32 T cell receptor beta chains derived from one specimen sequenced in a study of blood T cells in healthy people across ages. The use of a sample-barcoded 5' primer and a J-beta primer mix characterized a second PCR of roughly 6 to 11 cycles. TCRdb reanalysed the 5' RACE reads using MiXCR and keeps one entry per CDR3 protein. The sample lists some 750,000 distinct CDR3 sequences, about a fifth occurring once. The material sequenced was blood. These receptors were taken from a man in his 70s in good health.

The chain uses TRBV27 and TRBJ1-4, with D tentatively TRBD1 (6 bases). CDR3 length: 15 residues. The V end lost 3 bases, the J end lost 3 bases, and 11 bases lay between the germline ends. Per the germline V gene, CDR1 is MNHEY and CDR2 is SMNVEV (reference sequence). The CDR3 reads CASSFEGGPNEKLFF. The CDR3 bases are TGTGCCAGCAGTTTTGAGGGGGGCCCTAATGAAAAACTGTTTTTT.

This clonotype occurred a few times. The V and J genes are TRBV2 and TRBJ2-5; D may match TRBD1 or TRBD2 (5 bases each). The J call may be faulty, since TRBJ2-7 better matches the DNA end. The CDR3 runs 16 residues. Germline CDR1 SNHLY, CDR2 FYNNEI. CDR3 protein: CASSEASGRASYEQYF. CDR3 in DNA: TGTGCCAGCAGTGAAGCGTCGGGGCGGGCTTCCTACGAGCAGTACTTC.

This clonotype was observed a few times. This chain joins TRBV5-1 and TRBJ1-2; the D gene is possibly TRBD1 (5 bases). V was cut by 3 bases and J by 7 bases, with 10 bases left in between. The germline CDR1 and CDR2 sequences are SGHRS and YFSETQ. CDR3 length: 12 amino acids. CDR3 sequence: CASSWEGTGYTF. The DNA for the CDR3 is TGCGCCAGCAGCTGGGAAGGGACTGGCTACACCTTC.

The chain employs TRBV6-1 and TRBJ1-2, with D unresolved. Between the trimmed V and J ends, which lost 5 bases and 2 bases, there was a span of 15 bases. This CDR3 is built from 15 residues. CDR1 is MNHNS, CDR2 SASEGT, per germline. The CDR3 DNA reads TGTGCCAGCAGTCTACACCCGGCGGAGAACTATGGCTACACCTTC. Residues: CASSLHPAENYGYTF.

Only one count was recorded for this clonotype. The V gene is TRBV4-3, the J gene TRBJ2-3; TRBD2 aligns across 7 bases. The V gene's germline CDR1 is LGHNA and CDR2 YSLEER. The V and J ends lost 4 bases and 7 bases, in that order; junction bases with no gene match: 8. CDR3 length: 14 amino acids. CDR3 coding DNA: TGCGCCAGCAGCCCGGTTGGGGGAGGGAATACGCAGTATTTT. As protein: CASSPVGGGNTQYF.

DNA of the CDR3: TGTGCCAGCAGTCCAACACTTGGGACGGACCACCTATCCTACGAGCAGTACTTC. Translation gives CASSPTLGTDHLSYEQYF. This chain uses TRBV28 with TRBJ2-7; tentatively, D is TRBD1 or TRBD2 (5 bases each). The CDR3 spans 18 residues. The germline CDR1 and CDR2 sequences are MDHEN and SYDVKM. The V end was cut by 5 bases, the J end by 1 base, with 24 bases between.

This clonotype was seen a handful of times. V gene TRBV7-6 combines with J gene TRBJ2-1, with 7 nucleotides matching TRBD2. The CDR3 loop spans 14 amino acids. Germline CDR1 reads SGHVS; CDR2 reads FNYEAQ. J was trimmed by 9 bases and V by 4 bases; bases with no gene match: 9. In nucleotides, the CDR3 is TGTGCCAGCAGCTCAGGACTAGAGGAAGCTGAGCAGTTCTTC. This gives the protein CASSSGLEEAEQFF.

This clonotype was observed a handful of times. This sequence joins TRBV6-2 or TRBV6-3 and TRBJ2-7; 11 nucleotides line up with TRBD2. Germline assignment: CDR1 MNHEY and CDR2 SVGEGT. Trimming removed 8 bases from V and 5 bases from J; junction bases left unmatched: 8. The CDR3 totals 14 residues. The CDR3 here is CASHPSGRKNEQYF. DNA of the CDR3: TGTGCCAGCCACCCTAGCGGGAGGAAGAACGAGCAGTACTTC.

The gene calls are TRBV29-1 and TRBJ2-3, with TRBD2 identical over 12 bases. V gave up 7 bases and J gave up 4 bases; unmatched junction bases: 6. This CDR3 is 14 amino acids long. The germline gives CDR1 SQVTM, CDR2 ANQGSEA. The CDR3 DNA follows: TGCAGCGCTAAGACTAGCGGGGGTGCAGATACGCAGTATTTT. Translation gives CSAKTSGGADTQYF.

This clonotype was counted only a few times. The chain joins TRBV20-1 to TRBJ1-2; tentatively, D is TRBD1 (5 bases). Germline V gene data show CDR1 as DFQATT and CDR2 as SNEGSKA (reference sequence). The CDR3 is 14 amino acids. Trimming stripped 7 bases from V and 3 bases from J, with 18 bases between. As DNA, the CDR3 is TGCAGTGGGCAGACCGGGGCCTCTTACTATGGCTACACCTTC. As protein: CSGQTGASYYGYTF.

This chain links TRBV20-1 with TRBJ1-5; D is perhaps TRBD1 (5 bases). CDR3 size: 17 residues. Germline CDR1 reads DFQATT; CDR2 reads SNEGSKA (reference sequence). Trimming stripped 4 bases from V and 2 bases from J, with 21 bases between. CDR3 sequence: CSAKDAGRSLGNQPQHF. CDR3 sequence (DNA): TGCAGTGCTAAGGATGCGGGACGCAGCTTAGGCAATCAGCCCCAGCATTTT.

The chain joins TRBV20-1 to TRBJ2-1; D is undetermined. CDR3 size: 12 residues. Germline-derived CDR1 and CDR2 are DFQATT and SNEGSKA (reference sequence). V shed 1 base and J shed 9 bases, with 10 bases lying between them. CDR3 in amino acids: CSARVGGVEQFF. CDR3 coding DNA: TGCAGTGCTAGAGTTGGTGGTGTTGAGCAGTTCTTC.

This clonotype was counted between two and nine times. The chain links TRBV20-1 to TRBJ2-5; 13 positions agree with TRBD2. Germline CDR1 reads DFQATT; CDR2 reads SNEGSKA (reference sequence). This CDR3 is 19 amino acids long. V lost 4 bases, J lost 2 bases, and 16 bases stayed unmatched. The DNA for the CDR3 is TGCAGTGCTACTCGAAGAGGGACTAGCGGGAAATACCGACAAGAGACCCAGTACTTC. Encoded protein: CSATRRGTSGKYRQETQYF.

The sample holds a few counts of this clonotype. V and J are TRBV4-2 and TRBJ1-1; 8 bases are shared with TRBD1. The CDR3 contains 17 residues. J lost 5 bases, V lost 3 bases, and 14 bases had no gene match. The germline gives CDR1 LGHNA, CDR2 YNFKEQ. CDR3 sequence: CASSHRGTGPERTEAFF. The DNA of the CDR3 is TGTGCCAGCAGCCACCGTGGGACAGGCCCAGAGAGGACTGAAGCTTTCTTT.

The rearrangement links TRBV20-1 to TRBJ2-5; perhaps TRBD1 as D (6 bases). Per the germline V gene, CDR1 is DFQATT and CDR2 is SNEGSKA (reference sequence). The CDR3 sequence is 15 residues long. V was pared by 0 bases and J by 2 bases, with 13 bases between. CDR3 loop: CSARDPMGAQETQYF. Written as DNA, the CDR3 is TGCAGTGCTAGAGATCCAATGGGGGCTCAAGAGACCCAGTACTTC.

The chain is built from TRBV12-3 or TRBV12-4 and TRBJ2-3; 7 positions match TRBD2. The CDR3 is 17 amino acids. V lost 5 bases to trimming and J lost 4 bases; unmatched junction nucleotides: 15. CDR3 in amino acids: CASSAATSFFQADTQYF. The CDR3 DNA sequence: TGTGCCAGCAGTGCCGCGACTAGCTTTTTTCAGGCAGATACGCAGTATTTT.

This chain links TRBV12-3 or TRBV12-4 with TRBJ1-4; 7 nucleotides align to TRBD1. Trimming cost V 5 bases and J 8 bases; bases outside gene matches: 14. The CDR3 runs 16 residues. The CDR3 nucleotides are TGTGCCAGCAGTCCCCAATCGACAGGGAAATACGAAAAACTGTTTTTT. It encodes CASSPQSTGKYEKLFF.

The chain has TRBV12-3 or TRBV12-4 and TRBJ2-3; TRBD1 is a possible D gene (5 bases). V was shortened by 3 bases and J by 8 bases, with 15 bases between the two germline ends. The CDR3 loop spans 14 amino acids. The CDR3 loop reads CASSLGLVGLTQYF. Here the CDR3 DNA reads TGTGCCAGCAGTTTGGGGCTAGTGGGCCTTACGCAGTATTTT.

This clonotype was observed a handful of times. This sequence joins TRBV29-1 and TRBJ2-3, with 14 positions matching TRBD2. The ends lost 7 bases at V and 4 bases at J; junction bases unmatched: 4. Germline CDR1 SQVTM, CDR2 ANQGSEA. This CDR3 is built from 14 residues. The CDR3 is CSALTSGGADTQYF. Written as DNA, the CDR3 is TGCAGCGCATTGACTAGCGGGGGGGCAGATACGCAGTATTTT.

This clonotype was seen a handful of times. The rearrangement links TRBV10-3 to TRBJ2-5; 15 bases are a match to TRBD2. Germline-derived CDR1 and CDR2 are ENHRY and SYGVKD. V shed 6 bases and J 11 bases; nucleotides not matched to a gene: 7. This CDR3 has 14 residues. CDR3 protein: CAISQGLAGGGQYF. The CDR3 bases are TGTGCCATCAGCCAGGGACTAGCGGGAGGAGGGCAGTACTTC.

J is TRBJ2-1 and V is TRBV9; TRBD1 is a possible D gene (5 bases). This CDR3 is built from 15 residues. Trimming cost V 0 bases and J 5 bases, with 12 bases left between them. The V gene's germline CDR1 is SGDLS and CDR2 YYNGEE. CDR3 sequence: CASSVGQGVDNEQFF. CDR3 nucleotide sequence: TGTGCCAGCAGCGTAGGGCAGGGTGTTGACAATGAGCAGTTCTTC.

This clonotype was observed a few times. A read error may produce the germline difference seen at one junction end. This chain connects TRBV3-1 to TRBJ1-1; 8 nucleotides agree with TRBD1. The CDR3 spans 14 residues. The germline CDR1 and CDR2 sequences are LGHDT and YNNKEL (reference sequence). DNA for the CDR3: TGTGCCGGCAGCCAAGGAAGCAGGGACAGGGAAGCTTTCTTT. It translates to CAGSQGSRDREAFF. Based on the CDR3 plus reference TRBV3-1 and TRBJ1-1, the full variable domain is DTAVSQTPKYLVTQMGNDKSIKCEQNLGHDTMYWYKQDSKKFLKIMFSYNNKELIINETVPNRFSPKSPDKAHLNLHINSLELGDSAVYFCAGSQGSRDREAFFGQGTRLTVV.

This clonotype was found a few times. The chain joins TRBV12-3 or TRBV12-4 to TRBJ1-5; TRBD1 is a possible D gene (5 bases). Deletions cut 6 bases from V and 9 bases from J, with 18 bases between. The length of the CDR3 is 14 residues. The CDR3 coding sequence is TGTGCCAGCAGGATGAACAGGTTCCGTGCGCCCCAGCATTTT. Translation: CASRMNRFRAPQHF.

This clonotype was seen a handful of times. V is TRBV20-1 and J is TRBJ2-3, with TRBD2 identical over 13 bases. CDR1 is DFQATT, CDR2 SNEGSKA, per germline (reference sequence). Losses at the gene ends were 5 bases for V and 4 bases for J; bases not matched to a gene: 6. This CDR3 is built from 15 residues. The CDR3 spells CSAFTSGRASDTQYF. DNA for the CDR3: TGCAGTGCTTTTACTAGCGGGAGGGCGTCAGATACGCAGTATTTT.

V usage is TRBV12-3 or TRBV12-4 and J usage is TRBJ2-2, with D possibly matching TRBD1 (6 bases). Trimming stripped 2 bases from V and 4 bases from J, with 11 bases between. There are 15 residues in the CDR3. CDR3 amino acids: CASSLLRGGTGELFF. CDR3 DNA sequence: TGTGCCAGCAGTTTATTAAGAGGGGGCACCGGGGAGCTGTTTTTT.

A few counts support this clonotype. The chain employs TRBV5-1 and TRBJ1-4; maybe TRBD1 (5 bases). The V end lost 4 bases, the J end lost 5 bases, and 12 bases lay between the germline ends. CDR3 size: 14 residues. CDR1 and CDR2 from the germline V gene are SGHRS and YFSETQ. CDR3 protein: CASSRDGLNEKLFF. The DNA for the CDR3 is TGCGCCAGCAGCCGGGACGGACTGAATGAAAAACTGTTTTTT. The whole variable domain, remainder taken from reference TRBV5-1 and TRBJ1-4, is KAGVTQTPRYLIKTRGQQVTLSCSPISGHRSVSWYQQTPGQGLQFLFEYFSETQRNKGNFPGRFSGRQFSNSRSEMNVSTLELGDSALYLCASSRDGLNEKLFFGSGTQLSVL.

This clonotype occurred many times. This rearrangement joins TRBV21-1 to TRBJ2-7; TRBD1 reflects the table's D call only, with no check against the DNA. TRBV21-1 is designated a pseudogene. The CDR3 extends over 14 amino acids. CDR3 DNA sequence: TGTGCCAGCAGCAAAGGCGCCAGGGCAGGCGAGCAGTACTTC. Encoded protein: CASSKGARAGEQYF.

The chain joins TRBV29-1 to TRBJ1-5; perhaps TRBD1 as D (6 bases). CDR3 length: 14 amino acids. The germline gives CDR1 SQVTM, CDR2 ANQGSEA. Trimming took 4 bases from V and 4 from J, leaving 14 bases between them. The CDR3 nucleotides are TGCAGCGTTGCGGGTCAGGGGATTAATCAGCCCCAGCATTTT. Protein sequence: CSVAGQGINQPQHF.

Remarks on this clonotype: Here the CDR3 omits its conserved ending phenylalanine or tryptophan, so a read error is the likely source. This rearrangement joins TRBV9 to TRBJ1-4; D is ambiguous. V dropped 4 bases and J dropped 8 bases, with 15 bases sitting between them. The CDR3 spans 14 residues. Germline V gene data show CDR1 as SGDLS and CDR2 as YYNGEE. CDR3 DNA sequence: TGTGCCAGCAGCCCACCAGGCATTCGGGAAAAACTGTTTTCT. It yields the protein CASSPPGIREKLFS.

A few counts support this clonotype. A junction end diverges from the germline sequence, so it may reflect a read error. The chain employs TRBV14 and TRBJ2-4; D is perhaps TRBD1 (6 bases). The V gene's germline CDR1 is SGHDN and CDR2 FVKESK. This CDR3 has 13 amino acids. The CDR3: CASSQGGNNIQYF. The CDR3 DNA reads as TGTGCCAGCAGTCAAGGGGGAAATAACATTCAGTACTTC.

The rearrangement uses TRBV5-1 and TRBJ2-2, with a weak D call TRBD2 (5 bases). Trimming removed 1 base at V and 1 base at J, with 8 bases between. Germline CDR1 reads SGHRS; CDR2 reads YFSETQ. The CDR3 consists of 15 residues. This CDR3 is CASSLFGENTGELFF. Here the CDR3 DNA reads TGCGCCAGCAGCTTGTTCGGGGAGAACACCGGGGAGCTGTTTTTT.

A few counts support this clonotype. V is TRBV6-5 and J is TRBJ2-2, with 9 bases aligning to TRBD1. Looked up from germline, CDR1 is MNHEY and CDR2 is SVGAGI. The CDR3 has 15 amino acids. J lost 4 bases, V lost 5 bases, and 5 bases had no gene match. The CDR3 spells CASSGTGTGTGELFF. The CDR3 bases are TGTGCCAGCAGTGGGACAGGGACGGGCACCGGGGAGCTGTTTTTT.